This TCR beta chain was captured by sequencing in a study of tumor-infiltrating lymphocytes in primary liver carcinoma. Germline lookup yields CDR1 SGHAT and CDR2 FQNNGV. The CDR3 is 13 amino acids. About this clonotype itself: At one end the junction does not follow the germline gene, possibly because of a read error.

Total RNA (roughly 530 ng) served as template for TCR beta cDNA synthesis primed by a constant-region primer. Slightly modified ARM-PCR with three nested multiplex PCR rounds yielded TCR beta libraries. A C-beta reverse primer and TRBV1-TRBV30 forward primers served in each of the first two PCR rounds, at roughly 10 cycles apiece. TCRdb passed the multiplex PCR reads through MiXCR, listing each CDR3 protein once. Of 100,000 to 150,000 distinct CDR3 sequences in the sample, around two thirds were seen once. Extraction of RNA together with DNA used about 17-31 mg of unsorted bulk tissue. The TCR comes from a woman aged 60-70 years with primary liver carcinoma and hepatitis B virus infection. The chain has TRBV11-2 and TRBJ2-1; D remains ambiguous. The specimen was liver tumor tissue from sampling region 1. Subset: tumor region T1, superior pole. The CDR3 sequence is CASSLARVNDQFF. The CDR3 bases are TGTGCCAGCAGCTTAGCCCGGGTCAATGACCAGTTCTTC.